These T cell receptor beta chains were read from a single sample in a study of CD8 T cells in ankylosing spondylitis. One entry per CDR3 protein results from TCRdb running MiXCR on the 5' RACE reads. The data contain about 460,000 distinct CDR3 sequences, about 5.4% of them singletons. Sequencing was done on a sample of blood, either unsorted or a sorted T cell fraction (not recorded which). The source of these receptors is a male donor with ankylosing spondylitis. Each CDR3 is given without its conserved first and last residue. D genes are given only for firm matches.

d_gene,j_gene,v_gene,CDR3aa
NA,TRBJ2-1,TRBV5-1,ASSFDPPRSHKYNEQF
NA,TRBJ2-2,TRBV9,ASCRNTGELF
NA,TRBJ2-3,TRBV11-2,ASSLGTLRADTQY
TRBD2,TRBJ2-1,TRBV11-2,ASSPRLAGVPGQF
NA,TRBJ1-1,TRBV28,ASSLWDPPREAF
NA,TRBJ1-2,TRBV4-3,ASSQRSETAKGYT
TRBD1,TRBJ1-5,TRBV29-1,SVGQGLGQPQH
TRBD1,TRBJ2-7,TRBV14,ASSPRDRAWEQY
NA,TRBJ2-1,TRBV12-2,ASLVLAGGANEQF
TRBD1,TRBJ1-1,TRBV5-1,ASSKTGVNTEAF
NA,TRBJ2-5,TRBV3-2,ASSQFLAGGLRETQY
TRBD2,TRBJ2-1,TRBV6-1,ASSPTGLASYNEQF
NA,TRBJ1-1,TRBV29-1,SVNSGGTEAF
NA,TRBJ2-7,TRBV4-1,ASSHTNDEQY
NA,TRBJ2-1,TRBV4-2,ASSQDWGYNEQF
NA,TRBJ2-5,TRBV11-2,ASSYSLDKQETQY
NA,TRBJ1-4,TRBV12-3/TRBV12-4,ASMRWGNEKLF
NA,TRBJ2-5,TRBV20-1,SASSGVEETQY
NA,TRBJ2-5,TRBV24-1,ATSDPSRGGETQY